Reported below is one T cell receptor beta chain. The data originate from a study of blood T cell repertoires in COVID-19. The wider study: COVID-19 samples collected from the United States, Italy and Spain covered acute and convalescent phases.

In the original processing: Estimation of nucleated cell counts was performed using reference gene primer amplification. TCRdb keeps only in-frame clones here, not all; method: immunoSEQ multiplex PCR. V, J and clone size derive from that table, while D and trimming were established from the DNA sequence. This table holds about 220,000 clones, about 78% found once. The CDR3 extends over 18 amino acids. Sequenced sample: peripheral blood. The source of this sequence is a woman between 65 and 79 years old with acute or convalescent COVID-19. This sequence joins TRBV21-1 and TRBJ2-1; TRBD2, as called in the table, went unchecked against the DNA. TRBV21-1 is a recognized pseudogene. CDR3 region: CASSNTRGGPSSYNEQFF. CDR3 nucleotide sequence: TGTGCCAGCAGCAACACCCGCGGGGGGCCGAGCTCCTACAATGAGCAGTTCTTC.